Each of the 15 T cell receptor beta chains below was sequenced from the same sample in a study of shared clonotypes between healthy human individuals. The table came from immunoSEQ multiplex PCR; TCRdb's copy has only in-frame clones and leaves some out. The sample includes nearly 600,000 clones, roughly 95% seen only once; the top ten take 0.1% to 0.11%. Naive CD8 populations comprised CD45RO-negative cells positively selected for CCR7, excluding terminally differentiated effector memory CD45RA+ cells. The sequencing sample was made of naive CD8+ T cells sorted from blood. The receptors were sampled from a woman in her 30s in good health.

The chain links TRBV4-1 to TRBJ2-3; D gene uncertain. CDR1 and CDR2 (germline): MGHRA, YSYEKL. The CDR3 has 12 residues. The germline V and J ends were trimmed by 1 base and 7 bases, with 6 bases remaining between them. This CDR3 reads CASSQGMYTQYF. DNA of the CDR3: TGCGCCAGCAGCCAAGGCATGTATACGCAGTATTTT.

The V and J genes are TRBV4-2 and TRBJ1-1; D remains ambiguous. Germline CDR1 is LGHNA and CDR2 is YNFKEQ. The CDR3 spans 12 residues. V shed 4 bases and J shed 3 bases, with 6 bases lying between them. The CDR3 coding sequence is TGTGCCAGCAGCCCTGGGGACACTGAAGCTTTCTTT. Translation: CASSPGDTEAFF.

Only one count was recorded for this clone. This chain links TRBV5-8 with TRBJ1-5; D remains ambiguous. Germline lookup yields CDR1 SGHTS and CDR2 YDEGEE. The ends were cut back, 0 bases at V and 4 bases at J, with 14 bases in the middle. The CDR3 sequence is 16 residues long. This CDR3 reads CASSLDLGKYNQPQHF. CDR3 DNA: TGTGCCAGCAGCTTGGATCTGGGAAAATATAATCAGCCCCAGCATTTT.

V and J are TRBV5-4 and TRBJ2-7; possibly TRBD1 or TRBD2 for D (5 bases each). This CDR3 has 18 amino acids. The ends were cut back, 3 bases at V and 3 bases at J, with 25 bases in the middle. Germline assignment: CDR1 SGHNT and CDR2 YYREEE (reference sequence). The CDR3 region is CASSSTGTASKRDYEQYF. CDR3 bases: TGTGCCAGCAGCTCCACCGGGACGGCAAGCAAGCGAGACTACGAGCAGTACTTC.

The rearrangement uses TRBV27 and TRBJ2-3; tentatively, D is TRBD2 (6 bases). The germline V gene encodes CDR1 MNHEY and CDR2 SMNVEV (reference sequence). This CDR3 is built from 18 residues. Trimming pared 1 base from V and 2 bases from J, leaving 19 bases between. Written as DNA, the CDR3 is TGTGCCAGCAGTTTATTAGCGGCTGCCCCGTCTTTCACAGATACGCAGTATTTT. This encodes CASSLLAAAPSFTDTQYF.

The genes are TRBV28 and TRBJ2-1; the match to TRBD2 covers 15 bases. J was trimmed by 10 bases and V by 4 bases; bases with no gene match: 8. In germline, CDR1 is MDHEN, CDR2 SYDVKM. The CDR3 is 16 residues long. The CDR3 loop is CASSSRTSGRAVEQFF. The CDR3 region has the DNA TGTGCCAGCAGTTCCCGGACTAGCGGGAGGGCCGTGGAGCAGTTCTTC.

This chain links TRBV6-6 with TRBJ1-1; D unresolved. Deletions cut 7 bases from V and 11 bases from J, with 20 bases between. Per the germline V gene, CDR1 is MNHNY and CDR2 is SVGAGI (reference sequence). The CDR3 runs 13 residues. The CDR3 nucleotides are TGTGCCAGCATTGCAGGACCCAAGGCGCGCGCTTTCTTT. This translates into CASIAGPKARAFF.

This rearrangement joins TRBV20-1 to TRBJ2-2; no reliable D call. Germline V lookup: CDR1 DFQATT, CDR2 SNEGSKA (reference sequence). The CDR3 has 11 residues. The CDR3 nucleotides read TGCAGGTCAAGGGACACCGGGGAGCTGTTTTTT. This translates into CRSRDTGELFF.

The chain couples TRBV11-2 to TRBJ2-5, with 8 bases identical to TRBD2. V dropped 8 bases and J dropped 5; count of bases not matched to a gene: 13. From germline, CDR1 is SGHAT and CDR2 FQNNGV. This CDR3 has 15 residues. CDR3 sequence (DNA): TGTGCCAGCTACCTCGGAGCGGGAGATGGGGAGACCCAGTACTTC. Translated, it gives CASYLGAGDGETQYF.

This clone was observed once. The V call is TRBV11-2, the J call TRBJ2-2, with 10 positions matching TRBD2. With V trimmed by 4 bases and J by 6 bases, 14 bases remained unmatched. In germline, CDR1 is SGHAT, CDR2 FQNNGV. This CDR3 is 18 amino acids long. As DNA, the CDR3 is TGTGCCAGCAGCTCCTTCCTTCTTTCTAGCGGGAGACCCGGGGAGCTGTTTTTT. Its protein product is CASSSFLLSSGRPGELFF.

This clone was recorded once. The gene calls are TRBV12-5 and TRBJ2-3; the D is unclear. V gave up 0 bases and J gave up 3 bases, with 13 bases separating them. This CDR3 is built from 16 residues. The germline gives CDR1 LGHNT, CDR2 FRNRAP. CDR3: CASGLVHGPRTDTQYF. The DNA for the CDR3 is TGTGCTAGTGGTTTGGTCCACGGACCCCGAACAGATACGCAGTATTTT.

V usage is TRBV27 and J usage is TRBJ2-1, with 7 bases lining up with TRBD1. From germline, CDR1 is MNHEY and CDR2 SMNVEV (reference sequence). This CDR3 is 14 amino acids long. J was trimmed by 4 bases and V by 8 bases; bases with no gene match: 8. The CDR3 DNA reads as TGTGCCAGCTCTCCCAAGGGACAGTACAATGAGCAGTTCTTC. This encodes CASSPKGQYNEQFF.

This sequence joins TRBV11-3 and TRBJ2-7; the match to TRBD1 covers 10 bases. The length of the CDR3 is 14 residues. Germline V lookup: CDR1 SGHNT, CDR2 YENEEA. After removal of 5 bases from V and 5 bases from J, the junction contained 6 bases not matched to a gene. CDR3 DNA sequence: TGTGCCAGCAGCCCGGGAGACAGGGGGCACGAGCAGTACTTC. It specifies CASSPGDRGHEQYF.

V is TRBV5-1 and J is TRBJ2-7, with TRBD2 matching 11 bases. Germline-derived CDR1 and CDR2 are SGHRS and YFSETQ. The trim removed 2 bases at V and 3 bases at J, leaving 4 bases unmatched. The CDR3 consists of 15 residues. The DNA of the CDR3 is TGCGCCAGCAGCTTTGCCGGGACTAGCGGCTACGAGCAGTACTTC. This encodes CASSFAGTSGYEQYF.

This rearrangement joins TRBV15 to TRBJ2-7; TRBD2 aligns across 14 bases. J was trimmed by 0 bases and V by 4 bases; bases with no gene match: 2. The CDR3 loop spans 16 amino acids. CDR1 and CDR2 from the germline V gene are LNHNV and YYDKDF (reference sequence). CDR3 in amino acids: CATSKGTSGSSYEQYF. The CDR3 bases are TGTGCCACCAGCAAAGGGACTAGCGGGAGCTCCTACGAGCAGTACTTC.